This record concerns one TCR beta chain sequence. Germline CDR1 SGHKS, CDR2 YYEKEE (reference sequence). The length of the CDR3 is 11 residues. The V gene lost 4 bases and the J gene lost 10 bases, with 9 bases spanning the gap. These data come from a study of blood T cells in healthy people across ages. Primed by a sample-barcoded 5' primer and a J-beta primer mix, a second PCR proceeded for roughly 6 to 12 cycles. One entry per CDR3 protein results from TCRdb running MiXCR on the 5' RACE reads. The sample shows around 780,000 distinct CDR3 sequences, roughly three fifths of them seen only once. Sequenced input: blood. The source is a man aged 35-49 years in good health. The chain recombines TRBV5-5 with TRBJ2-1, with D possibly matching TRBD1 (6 bases). CDR3 loop: CASSIGTEQFF. In DNA form, the CDR3 reads TGTGCCAGCAGCATCGGGACAGAGCAGTTCTTC.